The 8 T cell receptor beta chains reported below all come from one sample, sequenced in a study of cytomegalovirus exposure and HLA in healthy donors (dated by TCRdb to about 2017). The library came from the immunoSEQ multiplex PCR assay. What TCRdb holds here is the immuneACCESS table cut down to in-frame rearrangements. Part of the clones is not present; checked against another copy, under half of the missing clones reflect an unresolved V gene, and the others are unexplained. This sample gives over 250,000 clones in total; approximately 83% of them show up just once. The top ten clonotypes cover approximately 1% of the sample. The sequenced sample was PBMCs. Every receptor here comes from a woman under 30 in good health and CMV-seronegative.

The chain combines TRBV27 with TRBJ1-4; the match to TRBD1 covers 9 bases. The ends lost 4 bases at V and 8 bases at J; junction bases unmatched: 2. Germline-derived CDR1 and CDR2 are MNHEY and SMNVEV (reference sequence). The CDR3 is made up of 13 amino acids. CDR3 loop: CASSYRGREKLFF. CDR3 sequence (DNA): TGTGCCAGCAGTTACAGGGGGCGCGAAAAACTGTTTTTT.

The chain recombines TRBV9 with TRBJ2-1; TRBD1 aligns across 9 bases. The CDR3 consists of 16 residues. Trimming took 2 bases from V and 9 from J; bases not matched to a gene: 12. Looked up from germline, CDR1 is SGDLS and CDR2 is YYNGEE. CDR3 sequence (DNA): TGTGCCAGCAGCGTCCCCGGGACAGGGATTTCTAGTGAGCAGTTCTTC. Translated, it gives CASSVPGTGISSEQFF. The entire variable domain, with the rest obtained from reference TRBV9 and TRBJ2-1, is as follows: DSGVTQTPKHLITATGQRVTLRCSPRSGDLSVYWYQQSLDQGLQFLIQYYNGEERAKGNILERFSAQQFPDLHSELNLSSLELGDSALYFCASSVPGTGISSEQFFGPGTRLTVL.

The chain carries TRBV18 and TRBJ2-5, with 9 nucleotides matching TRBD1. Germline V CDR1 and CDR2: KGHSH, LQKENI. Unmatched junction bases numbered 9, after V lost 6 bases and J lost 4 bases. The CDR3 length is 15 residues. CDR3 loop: CASSQQGAVGETQYF. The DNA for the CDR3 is TGTGCCAGCTCGCAACAGGGGGCCGTCGGAGAGACCCAGTACTTC. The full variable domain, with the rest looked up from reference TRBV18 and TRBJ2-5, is NAGVMQNPRHLVRRRGQEARLRCSPMKGHSHVYWYRQLPEEGLKFMVYLQKENIIDESGMPKERFSAEFPKEGPSILRIQQVVRGDSAAYFCASSQQGAVGETQYFGPGTRLLVL.

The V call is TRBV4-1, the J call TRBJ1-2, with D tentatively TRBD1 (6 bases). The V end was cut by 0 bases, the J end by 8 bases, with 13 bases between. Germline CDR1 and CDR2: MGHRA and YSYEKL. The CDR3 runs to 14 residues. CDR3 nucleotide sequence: TGCGCCAGCAGCCAAGATCTAGCGGGGGCGGGCTACACCTTC. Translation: CASSQDLAGAGYTF.

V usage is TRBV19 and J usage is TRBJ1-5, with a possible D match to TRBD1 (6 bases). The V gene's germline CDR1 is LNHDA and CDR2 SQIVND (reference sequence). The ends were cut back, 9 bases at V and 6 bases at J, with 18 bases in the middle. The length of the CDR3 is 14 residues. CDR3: CASGGAYPGQPQHF. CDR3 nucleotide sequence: TGTGCCAGCGGGGGGGCCTACCCAGGTCAGCCCCAGCATTTT.

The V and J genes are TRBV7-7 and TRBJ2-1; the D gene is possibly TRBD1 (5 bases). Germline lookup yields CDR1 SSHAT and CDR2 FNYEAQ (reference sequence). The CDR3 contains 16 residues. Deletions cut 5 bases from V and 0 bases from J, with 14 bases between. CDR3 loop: CASSRQTGSSYNEQFF. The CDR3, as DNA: TGTGCCAGCAGCCGACAGACTGGAAGCTCCTACAATGAGCAGTTCTTC. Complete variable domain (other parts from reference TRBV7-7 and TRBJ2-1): GAGVSQSPRYKVTKRGQDVTLRCDPISSHATLYWYQQALGQGPEFLTYFNYEAQPDKSGLPSDRFSAERPEGSISTLTIQRTEQRDSAMYRCASSRQTGSSYNEQFFGPGTRLTVL.

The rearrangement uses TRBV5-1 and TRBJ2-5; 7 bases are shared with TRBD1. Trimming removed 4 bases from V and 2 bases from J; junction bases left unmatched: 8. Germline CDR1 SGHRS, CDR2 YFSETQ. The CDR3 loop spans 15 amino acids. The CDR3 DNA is TGCGCCAGCAGCATGCTGACAGGGCCTCAAGAGACCCAGTACTTC. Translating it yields CASSMLTGPQETQYF.

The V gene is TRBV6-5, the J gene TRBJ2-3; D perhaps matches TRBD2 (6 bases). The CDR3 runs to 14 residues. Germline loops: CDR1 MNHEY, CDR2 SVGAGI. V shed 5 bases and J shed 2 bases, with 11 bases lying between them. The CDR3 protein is CASSPGTHTDTQYF. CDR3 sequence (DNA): TGTGCCAGCAGTCCCGGGACTCACACAGATACGCAGTATTTT.